The 14 T cell receptor beta chains in this list originate from one sample, sequenced in a study of T-cell reconstitution after alpha-beta-depleted transplantation in children. The authors prepared the TCRbeta library with unique molecular identifiers. TCRdb recomputed calls from the PCR reads with MiXCR, one row per CDR3 protein. Found here are some 550,000 distinct CDR3 sequences, 23% of them singletons; the top ten hold roughly 15%. Sequenced material: PBMCs, mostly from graft donor cells, taken 360 days after TCRalphabeta/CD19-depleted stem cell transplant. The receptors stem from a boy under two years old who had a stem cell transplant for acute myeloid leukemia, so the T cells may come from the graft donor.

The chain uses TRBV27 and TRBJ2-1; TRBD1 aligns across 8 bases. CDR1 is MNHEY and CDR2 is SMNVEV in the germline V gene (reference sequence). This CDR3 is 14 amino acids long. The V and J ends lost 5 bases and 12 bases, in that order; junction bases with no gene match: 12. CDR3 loop: CASSPGTGRDWQFF. For the CDR3, the DNA is TGTGCCAGCAGTCCCGGGACAGGTCGCGATTGGCAGTTCTTC.

The rearrangement links TRBV20-1 to TRBJ2-3, with 11 bases fitting TRBD2. The CDR3 has 13 amino acids. Trimming took 6 bases from V and 10 from J; bases not matched to a gene: 9. Germline V gene sequence: CDR1 DFQATT, CDR2 SNEGSKA (reference sequence). The CDR3 region has the DNA TGCAGTGCGGAACTAGCGGGGGTACGGGCGCAGTATTTT. Its protein is CSAELAGVRAQYF.

This clonotype came up a few times. The V gene is TRBV12-3 or TRBV12-4, the J gene TRBJ1-4, with D possibly matching TRBD1 (6 bases). CDR3 size: 15 residues. Trimming took off 6 bases at V and 0 bases at J, with 11 bases between the two ends. The CDR3 nucleotides are TGTGCCAGCAGAACAGGGTTACCAACTAATGAAAAACTGTTTTTT. Encoded protein: CASRTGLPTNEKLFF.

In this sample, this clonotype turned up a few times. The chain uses TRBV7-8 and TRBJ2-7; D is perhaps TRBD1 (6 bases). V was pared by 5 bases and J by 0 bases, with 14 bases between. The CDR3 consists of 15 residues. The V gene's germline CDR1 is SGHVS and CDR2 FQNEAQ. CDR3 sequence: CASSPGATGSYEQYF. The CDR3 DNA sequence: TGTGCCAGCAGCCCCGGAGCGACAGGCTCCTACGAGCAGTACTTC.

This clonotype showed up just a few times. The chain is built from TRBV10-2 and TRBJ2-2; D call uncertain. V dropped 0 bases and J dropped 10 bases, with 6 bases sitting between them. This CDR3 is 12 amino acids long. From germline, CDR1 is WSHSY and CDR2 SAAADI. DNA for the CDR3: TGCGCCAGCAGTGAGTCCGGGCTGGAGCTGTTTTTT. It translates to CASSESGLELFF.

J is TRBJ1-2 and V is TRBV4-3; no definite D call. V shed 0 bases and J shed 7 bases, with 12 bases lying between them. Per the germline V gene, CDR1 is LGHNA and CDR2 is YSLEER. The CDR3 contains 14 residues. CDR3 residues: CASSQEKGLGGYTF. The DNA for the CDR3 is TGCGCCAGCAGCCAAGAAAAGGGCCTGGGTGGCTACACCTTC.

This clonotype was counted many times. The rearrangement joins TRBV5-1 to TRBJ2-2; 9 bases match TRBD2. Per germline, CDR1 SGHRS and CDR2 YFSETQ. J lost 6 bases, V lost 4 bases, and 16 bases had no gene match. The CDR3 covers 18 residues. CDR3 coding DNA: TGCGCCAGCAGCCGCGCTCTTACCGAGCGGGAGGACGCCGGGGAGCTGTTTTTT. It specifies CASSRALTEREDAGELFF.

This clonotype was observed at least ten times. This chain joins TRBV5-1 and TRBJ2-7, with 12 bases aligning to TRBD2. Germline loops: CDR1 SGHRS, CDR2 YFSETQ. The ends lost 4 bases at V and 1 base at J; junction bases unmatched: 6. The CDR3 length is 16 residues. The CDR3 DNA is TGCGCCAGCAGCCCTGAAACTAGCGGGGGGTCCTACGAGCAGTACGTC. It is translated as CASSPETSGGSYEQYV.

The chain links TRBV24-1 to TRBJ1-5; D uncertain. CDR1 and CDR2 (germline): KGHDR, SFDVKD. Trimming pared 0 bases from V and 6 bases from J, leaving 5 bases between. The length of the CDR3 is 13 residues. DNA of the CDR3: TGTGCCACCAGTGATTTGATAGGTCAGCCCCAGCATTTT. It translates to CATSDLIGQPQHF.

For this clonotype: The conserved phenylalanine or tryptophan is not found at the CDR3 terminus, so this likely reflects a read error. J is TRBJ2-3 and V is TRBV4-1; 10 nucleotides line up with TRBD2. V shed 5 bases and J 3 bases; nucleotides not matched to a gene: 14. Per the germline V gene, CDR1 is MGHRA and CDR2 is YSYEKL. This CDR3 spans 18 amino acids. As DNA, the CDR3 is TGCGCCAGCAGCGAGGTAGCGGGGGGCTCCTCGTCGACAGATACGCAGTATTCT. Translation gives CASSEVAGGSSSTDTQYS.

This rearrangement joins TRBV13 to TRBJ2-1; 12 bases are shared with TRBD1. The V gene's germline CDR1 is PRHDT and CDR2 FYEKMQ (reference sequence). Germline trimming cut 6 bases from V and 4 bases from J; bases unmatched to any gene: 7. This CDR3 spans 16 amino acids. The CDR3 nucleotides are TGTGCCAGCAGTCCGGGACAGGGGGCTCTTTACAATGAGCAGTTCTTC. It codes for CASSPGQGALYNEQFF.

The chain employs TRBV5-1 and TRBJ1-1; no clear D gene. V was cut by 3 bases and J by 0 bases, with 9 bases left in between. This CDR3 has 14 residues. Germline CDR1 SGHRS, CDR2 YFSETQ. CDR3 residues: CASSSPAMNTEAFF. CDR3 nucleotides: TGCGCCAGCAGCTCCCCAGCGATGAACACTGAAGCTTTCTTT.

The genes are TRBV20-1 and TRBJ2-1, with D perhaps matching TRBD1 (6 bases). Germline CDR1 and CDR2: DFQATT and SNEGSKA (reference sequence). The CDR3 totals 12 residues. Trimming removed 3 bases at V and 8 bases at J, with 11 bases between. The CDR3 DNA is TGCAGTGCTAGGACTGAGGGGGATGAGCAGTTCTTC. Translation: CSARTEGDEQFF.

The chain recombines TRBV5-1 with TRBJ1-3, with TRBD1 matching 8 bases. The length of the CDR3 is 20 residues. Trimming cost V 0 bases and J 2 bases; bases outside gene matches: 16. Germline loops: CDR1 SGHRS, CDR2 YFSETQ. In DNA, the CDR3 is TGCGCCAGCAGCTTGGACCCCTTTCTTAGAACAGGGGGGACTGGAAACACCATATATTTT. This gives the protein CASSLDPFLRTGGTGNTIYF.